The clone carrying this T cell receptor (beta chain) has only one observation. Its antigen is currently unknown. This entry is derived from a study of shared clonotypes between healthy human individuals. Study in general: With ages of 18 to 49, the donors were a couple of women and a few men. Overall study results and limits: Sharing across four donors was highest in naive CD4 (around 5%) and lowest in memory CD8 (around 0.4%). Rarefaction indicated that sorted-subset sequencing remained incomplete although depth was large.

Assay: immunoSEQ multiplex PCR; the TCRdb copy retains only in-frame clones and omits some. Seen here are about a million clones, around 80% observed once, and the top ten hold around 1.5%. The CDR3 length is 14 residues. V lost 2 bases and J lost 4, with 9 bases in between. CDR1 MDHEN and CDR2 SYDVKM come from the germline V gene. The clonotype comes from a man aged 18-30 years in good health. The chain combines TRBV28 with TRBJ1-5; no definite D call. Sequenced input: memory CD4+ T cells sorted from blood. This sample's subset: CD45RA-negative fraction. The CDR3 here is CASSLEARNQPQHF. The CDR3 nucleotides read TGTGCCAGCAGTTTAGAGGCCCGAAATCAGCCCCAGCATTTT.